This TCR beta chain appears in the sequencing data of a study of regulatory T cells in long-lasting Graves disease (dated by TCRdb to about 2021). Study-level background: Patients with newly diagnosed Graves' disease had been on antithyroid drugs for under 3 months. This study used TCR sequencing and RNA sequencing of peripheral blood to compare persistent Graves' disease patients against newly diagnosed Graves' disease patients. The study was conducted in China and was registered as a clinical trial. A total of around 35 samples underwent TCR sequencing: about 13 from persistent and about 20 from newly diagnosed Graves' disease patients.

Taken from cysteine to phenylalanine, the CDR3 has 14 residues. Of all the DNA, just the CDR3 is kept, 42 bases in frame from base 1. Cut back by 1 base and 4 bases, the V and J ends lie 10 bases apart. As encoded in the germline V gene (reference sequence), CDR1 is PRHDT while CDR2 is FYEKMQ. The library was built by means of multiplex PCR. Sequencing relied on an Illumina HiSeq 4000. iRepertoire HTBI primers and Arm-PCR amplification of CDR3 regions were used to construct TCR beta libraries. Gel purification was performed on PCR products prior to sequencing. Per the authors' processing: Gene usage analysis of CDR3 amino acid clonotypes relied on the 60 or so TRBV and 15 or so TRBJ segments identified across samples. Filtered high-quality paired reads were merged into contigs using COPE and FqMerger. BLAST was used to align contigs to the IMGT TRBV, TRBD and TRBJ reference genes, and CDR3 was defined following IMGT. Highly expanded clones were defined as clonotypes with a frequency above 0.1%. Repertoire diversity was measured by Shannon entropy, and V-J evenness by the Gini coefficient. A clonotype found in more than one individual was treated as public. TCRdb passed the public sequencing reads through fastp at Q25 and MiXCR, retaining productive beta sequences. A single entry per CDR3 protein holds the most common genes and DNA from its merged rows. The V and J calls and clone size are TCRdb's, not the authors'. The sample includes 580,000 or so distinct CDR3 sequences, with about 16% observed a single time. The ten biggest clones cover around 12% of the sample.

Study-wide conclusions, independent of this receptor: As a limitation, the authors acknowledged that the small sample size may reduce accuracy. Persistent disease showed preferential use of TRBV28, TRBJ1-2 and TRBJ2-5, whereas newly diagnosed disease favored TRBV20-1 and TRBJ2-1. A larger number of public clonotypes was shared among persistent patients (over 2,500) than among newly diagnosed patients (roughly 930). Compared with newly diagnosed patients, persistent Graves' disease patients had lower TCR Shannon entropy and fewer highly expanded clones, which suggests clonal expansion. Sequencing and analysis were limited to the TCR beta chain. Because the primary lesion, thyroid tissue, could not be accessed, the study looked at peripheral blood alone.

A remark on this clonotype: Its cognate antigen has yet to be identified. This likely came from a read error, as a far larger clone is one base away.

The sample's time point label, decoded: newly diagnosed GD, antithyroid drugs for less than 3 months. For both TCR sequencing and RNA sequencing, RNA was extracted from PBMCs in TRIzol. The diagnosis of Graves' disease was made according to American Thyroid Association guidelines. Patients were recruited from an endocrinology department in Xi'an, China. Each patient gave approximately 9 milliliters of peripheral blood, collected in an EDTA anticoagulant tube. Ficoll Paque Plus density gradient separation was used to isolate PBMCs, and no further T cell sorting was performed. An Agilent 2100 Bioanalyzer and agarose gel were used to assess RNA quality, and a NanoDrop 2000 was used to measure RNA concentration. These same records also appear under a second study, on T cells in Graves' hyperthyroidism and ophthalmopathy. The other study reports the following: Graves' hyperthyroidism was defined as stable when no progression to ophthalmopathy occurred over 18 months of follow-up. Hyperthyroidism patients were newly diagnosed, with disease duration under 2 months, and aged 18 to 65 years. Any patient with an uncontrolled infection, another autoimmune disease, pregnancy or lactation was excluded. Diagnoses were established on the basis of clinical symptoms, serum thyroxine and TRAb, thyroid ultrasound, and orbital computed tomography. For the first round of RT-PCR on the TCR CDR3, the HTBI primer set was used together with the Qiagen OneStep RT-PCR kit. Blood samples also contained most of the expanded thyroid clonotypes (frequency above 0.001), which suggests that blood repertoires may reflect thyroid immune responses. A model built on a 13 V-J signature distinguished ophthalmopathy from stable hyperthyroidism, reaching roughly 88% sensitivity and about 81% specificity in cross-validation and 80%/75% in testing. During validation, the model predicted progression to ophthalmopathy a median of about 5.9 months ahead of onset, with roughly 65% sensitivity and around 73% specificity. A discovery cohort of approximately 100 patients, roughly 45 with Graves' ophthalmopathy and more than 55 with stable Graves' hyperthyroidism, was used to find distinguishing TCR V-J signatures. Prospective prediction of ophthalmopathy was tested in an independent validation cohort of some 20 hyperthyroidism patients and some 17 patients who later progressed to ophthalmopathy. The roughly 100 discovery patients were randomly split 7:3 into training and test sets. The study also compared thyroid tissue and blood T-cell repertoires from roughly six Graves' hyperthyroidism patients. Once sampling was done, hyperthyroidism patients were given methimazole at a starting dose of 30 mg daily, whereas ophthalmopathy patients were given high-dose intravenous methylprednisolone. Libraries were constructed in a second round of multiplex PCR, after which size selection and purification were carried out. The libraries were sequenced on an Illumina HiSeq2000 using paired-end 100 bp reads. SOAPnuke was used to process the raw data, removing reads that contained adapters or uncalled bases, had a mean Phred below 15, or lacked an exact match to the constant primer or identifier. COPE v1.2.5 was used to merge high-quality paired reads, and clonotypes were defined as unique nucleotide sequences. MiTCR v1.1 was used to align the clonotypes against IMGT TRBV, TRBD and TRBJ reference segments. Analysis was restricted to V-J combinations with a frequency above 0.0001, which covered over 98% of repertoires. The TCS score was defined as F50 (clonal expansion) divided by E x V (chaos), with BLOSUM62-based TCRdist calculated between CDR3 peptides within each V-J. Welch's t-statistics and random forest reduced 514 V-J features to 13, which were used in a naive Bayes classifier (R e1071). No statistical method was used to fix the sample size in advance, and group allocation was not hidden from the investigators. The paper reports TCR Vbeta CDR3 sequencing of roughly 140 peripheral blood samples: some 41 ophthalmopathy, 75 to 80 hyperthyroidism and around 17 progressor patients.

The sequence was obtained from a man between 18 and 35 years old with Graves disease. Donor details come from another sample of the same person, matched by shared clones. The sample consisted of peripheral blood mononuclear cells (PBMCs), taken at new diagnosis, from a patient treated with antithyroid drugs. The sequence joins TRBV13 to TRBJ1-1; TRBD1 is a possible D gene, resting on 5 matching bases. The CDR3 is CASSLAGTSTEAFF. The sequenced DNA: TGTGCCAGCAGCTTAGCGGGGACGAGCACTGAAGCTTTCTTT.